Sequencing of this T cell receptor (beta chain) was carried out in a study of cytomegalovirus exposure and HLA in healthy donors. Study observations and caveats: The study listed roughly 160 cytomegalovirus-associated TCR beta chains. In vitro checks showed that a few CMV-associated chains really do target CMV antigens. The study dropped some indistinguishable V segments, TRBV6-2 and TRBV6-3 among them.

As regards this clone: Antigen specificity is unknown.

The study sampled nominally healthy donors, though unrecorded immune exposures were likely. In the PCR, 60 Vbeta and 13 Jbeta primers were used. Clones were read by immunoSEQ multiplex PCR, and TCRdb kept only the in-frame ones, dropping some. The sample lists tens of thousands of clones, approximately 81% occurring once. V was shortened by 6 bases and J by 7 bases, with 9 bases between the two germline ends. This CDR3 spans 10 amino acids. The V gene's germline CDR1 is DFQATT and CDR2 SNEGSKA (reference sequence). Sequenced material: PBMCs. The V gene is TRBV20-1, the J gene TRBJ1-2; D ambiguous. The TCR comes from a girl aged 2-15 years in good health and CMV-seropositive. The CDR3 DNA follows: TGCAGTGCCCCCGAGGGTGGCTACACCTTC. Protein sequence: CSAPEGGYTF.